There are a few counts of the clone carrying this T cell receptor beta chain. The data were taken from a study of control samples from healthy donors and cancer patients. The data were produced by immunoSEQ multiplex PCR, yet TCRdb's version contains in-frame clones alone and is incomplete. The table shows 180,000 or so clones, with 91% occurring only once. The CDR3 extends over 13 amino acids. The germline V gene has CDR1 MRHNA and CDR2 SNTAGT. V was pared by 2 bases and J by 1 base, with 5 bases between. The sequence was obtained from a woman aged 25 to 45 in good health. The chain couples TRBV6-4 to TRBJ1-1; no clear D gene. Sequencing was done on a sample of blood. The CDR3 DNA sequence: TGTGCCAGCAGTGACAGGGCGAACACTGAAGCTTTCTTT. Encoded protein: CASSDRANTEAFF.